The sample holds many counts of the clone carrying this TCR beta chain. Libraries for TCRalpha and TCRbeta carried sample barcodes and unique molecular identifiers via 5'RACE. TCRdb reanalysed the 5' RACE reads using MiXCR and keeps one entry per CDR3 protein. The sample carries approximately 400,000 distinct CDR3 sequences, about a sixth recorded once. From germline, CDR1 is MGHRA and CDR2 YSYEKL. The CDR3 consists of 14 residues. Germline trimming cut 4 bases from V and 5 bases from J; bases unmatched to any gene: 5. The data are from a study of T-cell memory formation after mild COVID-19. This chain uses TRBV4-1 with TRBJ2-5; 9 bases are a match to TRBD1. The TCR was taken from a man aged 18 to 29 who had mild COVID-19 (a few samples of this study predate the infection). Cell type and time point are not known. The specimen was PBMCs or a T cell subset sorted from them (not recorded which). The CDR3: CASSRDREMETQYF. As DNA, the CDR3 is TGCGCCAGCAGCCGGGACAGGGAGATGGAGACCCAGTACTTC.